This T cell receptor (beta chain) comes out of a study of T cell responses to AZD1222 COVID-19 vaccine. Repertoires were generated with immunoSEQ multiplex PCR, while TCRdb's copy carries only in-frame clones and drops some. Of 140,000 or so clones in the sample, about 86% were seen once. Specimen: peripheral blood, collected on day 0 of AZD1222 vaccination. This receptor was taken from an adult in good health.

This CDR3 is CASSPGLEGETQYF. The CDR3 region has the DNA TGTGCCAGCTCACCGGGACTAGAGGGGGAGACCCAGTACTTC. The rearrangement links TRBV18 to TRBJ2-5, with TRBD2 matching 8 bases. The ends lost 3 bases at V and 5 bases at J; junction bases unmatched: 5. Germline V gene lookup returns CDR1 KGHSH and CDR2 LQKENI. The CDR3 totals 14 residues.